This T cell receptor (beta chain) was sequenced in a study of control samples from healthy donors and cancer patients. J was trimmed by 4 bases and V by 4 bases; bases with no gene match: 16. CDR1 is PRHDT, CDR2 FYEKMQ, per germline (reference sequence). The CDR3 has 19 residues. Assay used: immunoSEQ multiplex PCR; TCRdb lists only in-frame clones, some missing. The profile shows roughly 76,000 clones, roughly 92% of them singletons. The receptor was derived from a woman aged 35 to 49 in good health. The chain uses TRBV13 and TRBJ2-1, with 10 bases fitting TRBD2. What was sequenced was blood. The CDR3 sequence is CASSSPPLTGTSVYNEQFF. Here the CDR3 DNA reads TGTGCCAGCAGCTCTCCGCCACTTACCGGGACTAGCGTATACAATGAGCAGTTCTTC.